This T cell receptor beta chain was observed in a study of T cell repertoires in cytomegalovirus infection. Study-wide context: As its CMV epitopes, the study selected recently identified HLA-C-restricted and well-studied HLA-B-restricted targets. Public TCR beta signatures were indicative of both CMV infection and a matching HLA type.

TCRdb re-called the reads through MiXCR, storing one row per CDR3 protein. The sample consists of some 320,000 distinct CDR3 sequences, around 29% of them appearing once. On this clonotype itself: Its antigen is undetermined.

The CDR3 is 16 amino acids. V was trimmed by 0 bases and J by 9 bases, leaving 18 bases between them. Germline CDR1 is LGHNT and CDR2 is FRNRAP. This TCR came from a human donor in good health (CMV status not recorded). Some clones in this sample may be carry-over from other donors' samples. The sequencing used cultured PBMCs, collected from culture after CMV antigen stimulation. The V gene is TRBV12-5, the J gene TRBJ2-1, with TRBD2 as a possible D gene (6 bases). The CDR3 DNA reads TGTGCTAGTGGTTTGGTCCTGGGTTCTGGGGGGAGTGAGCAGTTCTTC. Its translation is CASGLVLGSGGSEQFF.